The present T cell receptor beta chain was sequenced within a study of blood T cell repertoires in COVID-19. Turning to the study itself: Samples came from the United States, Italy and Spain, spanning acute and convalescent COVID-19. Sources were T cells, B-cell-depleted T cells, or PBMCs; the material itself was cDNA or gDNA.

CDR3 length: 11 residues. V gave up 3 bases and J gave up 8 bases, with 7 bases separating them. Germline lookup yields CDR1 MDHEN and CDR2 SYDVKM. Original data processing: Nucleated cell counts were estimated from reference gene primer amplification. The assay was immunoSEQ multiplex PCR, and TCRdb's table has in-frame clones only and misses some. That table is the source of V, J and clone size, and D and trimming were worked out from the DNA. The sample holds approximately 290,000 clones; 85% to 90% are singletons and the top ten take 0.7% to 0.9%. The clonotype comes from a man younger than 40 with acute or convalescent COVID-19. Sequences were obtained from peripheral blood. The genes are TRBV28 and TRBJ1-2; D is perhaps TRBD1 (5 bases). The CDR3, as DNA: TGTGCCAGCAGTTTTAAGGGGGGCTACACCTTC. Its protein product is CASSFKGGYTF.